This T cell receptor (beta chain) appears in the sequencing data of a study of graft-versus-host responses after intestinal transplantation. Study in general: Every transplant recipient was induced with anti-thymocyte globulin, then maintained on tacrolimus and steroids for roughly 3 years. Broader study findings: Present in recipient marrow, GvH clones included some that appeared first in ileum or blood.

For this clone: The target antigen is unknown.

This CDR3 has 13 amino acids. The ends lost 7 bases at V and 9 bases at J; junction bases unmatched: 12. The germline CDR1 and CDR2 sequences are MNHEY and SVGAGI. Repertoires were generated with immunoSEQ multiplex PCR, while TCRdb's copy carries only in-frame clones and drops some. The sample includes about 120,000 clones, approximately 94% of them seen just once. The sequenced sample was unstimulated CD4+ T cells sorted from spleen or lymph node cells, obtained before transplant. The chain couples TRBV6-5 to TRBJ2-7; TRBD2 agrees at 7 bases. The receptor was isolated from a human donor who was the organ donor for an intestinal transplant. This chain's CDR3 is CASIASGDAGQYF. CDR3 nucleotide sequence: TGTGCCAGCATAGCTAGCGGAGACGCCGGGCAGTACTTC.